This T cell receptor (beta chain) is from a study of cytomegalovirus exposure and HLA in healthy donors. Study conclusions and caveats: The study recorded 160 or so TCR beta chains that were cytomegalovirus-associated. Association of a missense DCLRE1C variant with TCR beta V- and J-gene trimming was reported in a later analysis.

There are 12 residues in the CDR3. CDR1 and CDR2 (germline): SEHNR, FQNEAQ (reference sequence). V gave up 8 bases and J gave up 1 base, with 8 bases separating them. Remarks on this clone: Antigen: not known.

PCR was performed using 60 Vbeta and 13 Jbeta primers. The repertoire was sequenced with immunoSEQ multiplex PCR; TCRdb's copy has only in-frame clones and lacks some. The sample yields roughly 130,000 clones, around 72% seen once. The chain recombines TRBV7-9 with TRBJ1-1, with D hard to call. The receptor was isolated from a woman aged 40 to 50 in good health and CMV-seronegative. The sample taken for sequencing was PBMCs. The CDR3 sequence is CASRRGNTEAFF. For the CDR3, the DNA is TGTGCCAGCCGGCGGGGGAACACTGAAGCTTTCTTT.